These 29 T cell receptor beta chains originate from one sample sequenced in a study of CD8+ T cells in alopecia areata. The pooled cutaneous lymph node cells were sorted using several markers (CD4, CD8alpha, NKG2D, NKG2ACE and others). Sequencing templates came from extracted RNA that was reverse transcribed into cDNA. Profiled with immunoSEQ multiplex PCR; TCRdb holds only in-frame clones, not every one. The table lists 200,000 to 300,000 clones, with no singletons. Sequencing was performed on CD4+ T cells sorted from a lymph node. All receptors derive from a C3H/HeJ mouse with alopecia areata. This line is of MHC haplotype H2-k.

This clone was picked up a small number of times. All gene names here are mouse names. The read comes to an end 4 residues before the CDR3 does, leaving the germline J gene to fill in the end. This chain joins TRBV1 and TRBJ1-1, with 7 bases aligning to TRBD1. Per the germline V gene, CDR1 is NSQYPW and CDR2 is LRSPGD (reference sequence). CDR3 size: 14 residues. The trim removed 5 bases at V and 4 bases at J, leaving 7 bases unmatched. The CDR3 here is CTCSPTGRGTEVFF. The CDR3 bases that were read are TGCACCTGCAGTCCGACAGGGAGGGGCACA.

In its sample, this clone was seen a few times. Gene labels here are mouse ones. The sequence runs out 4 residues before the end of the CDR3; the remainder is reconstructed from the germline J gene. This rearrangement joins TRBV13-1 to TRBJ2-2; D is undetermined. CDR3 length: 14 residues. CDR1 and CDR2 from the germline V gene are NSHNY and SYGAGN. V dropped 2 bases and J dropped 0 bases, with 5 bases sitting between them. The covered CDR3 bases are TGTGCCAGCAGTGACTGGACAAACACCGGG. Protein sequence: CASSDWTNTG. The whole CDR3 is CASSDWTNTGQLYF.

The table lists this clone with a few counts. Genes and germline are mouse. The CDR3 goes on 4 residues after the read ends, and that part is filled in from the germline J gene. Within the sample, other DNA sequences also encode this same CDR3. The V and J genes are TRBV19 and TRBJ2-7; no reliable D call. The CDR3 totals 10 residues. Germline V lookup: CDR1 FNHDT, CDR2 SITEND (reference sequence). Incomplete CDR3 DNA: TGTGCCAGCAGTCTTTAT. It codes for CASSLY. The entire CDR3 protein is CASSLYEQYF.

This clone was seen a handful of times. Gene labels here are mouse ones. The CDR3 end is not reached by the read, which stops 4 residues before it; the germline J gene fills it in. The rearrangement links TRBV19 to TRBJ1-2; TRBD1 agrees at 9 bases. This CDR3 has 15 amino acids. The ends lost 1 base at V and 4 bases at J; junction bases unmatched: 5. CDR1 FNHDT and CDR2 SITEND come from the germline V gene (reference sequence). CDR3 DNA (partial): TGTGCCAGCAGTATACGGGGACAGGGAGGCTCC. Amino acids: CASSIRGQGGS. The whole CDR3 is CASSIRGQGGSDYTF.

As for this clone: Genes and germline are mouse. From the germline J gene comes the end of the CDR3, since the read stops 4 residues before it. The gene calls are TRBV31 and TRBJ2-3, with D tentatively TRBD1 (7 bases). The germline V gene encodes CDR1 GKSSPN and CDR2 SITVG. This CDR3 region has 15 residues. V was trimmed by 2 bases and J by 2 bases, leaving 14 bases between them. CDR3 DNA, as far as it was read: TGTGCCTGGAGTACTAGGGGGCTGGCTGCAGAA. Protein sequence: CAWSTRGLAAE. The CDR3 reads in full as CAWSTRGLAAETLYF.

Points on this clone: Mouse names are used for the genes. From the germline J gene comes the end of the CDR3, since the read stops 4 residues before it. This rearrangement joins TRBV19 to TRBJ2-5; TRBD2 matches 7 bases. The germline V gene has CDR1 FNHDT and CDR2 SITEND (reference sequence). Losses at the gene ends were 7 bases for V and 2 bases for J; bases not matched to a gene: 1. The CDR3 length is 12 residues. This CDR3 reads CASGGGQDTQYF. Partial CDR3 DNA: TGTGCCAGCGGGGGGGGCCAAGAC. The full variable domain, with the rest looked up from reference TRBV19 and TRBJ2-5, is GGIITQTPKFLIGQEGQKLTLKCQQNFNHDTMYWYRQDSGKGLRLIYYSITENDLQKGDLSEGYDASREKKSSFSLTVTSAQKNEMAVFLCASGGGQDTQYFGPGTRLLVL.

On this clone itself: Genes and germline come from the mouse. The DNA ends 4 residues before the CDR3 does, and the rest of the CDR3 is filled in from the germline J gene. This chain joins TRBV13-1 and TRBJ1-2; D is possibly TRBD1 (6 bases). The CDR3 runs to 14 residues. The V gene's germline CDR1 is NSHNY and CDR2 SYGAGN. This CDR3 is CASSDYRVDPDYTF. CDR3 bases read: TGTGCCAGCAGTGATTACAGGGTAGATCCC.

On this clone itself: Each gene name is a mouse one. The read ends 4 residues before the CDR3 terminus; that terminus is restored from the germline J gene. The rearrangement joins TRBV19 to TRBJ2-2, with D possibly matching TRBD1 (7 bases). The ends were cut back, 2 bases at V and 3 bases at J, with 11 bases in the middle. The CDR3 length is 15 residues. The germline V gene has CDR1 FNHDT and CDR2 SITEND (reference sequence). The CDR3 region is CASSIRGRDTGQLYF. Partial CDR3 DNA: TGTGCCAGCAGTATTAGGGGGCGAGACACCGGG.

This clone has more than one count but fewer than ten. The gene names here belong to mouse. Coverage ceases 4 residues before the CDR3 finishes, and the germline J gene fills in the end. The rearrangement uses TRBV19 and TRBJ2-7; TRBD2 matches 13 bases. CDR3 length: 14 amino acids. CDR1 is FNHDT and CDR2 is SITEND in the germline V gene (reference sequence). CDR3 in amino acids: CASSMGLGGNEQYF. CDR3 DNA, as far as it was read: TGTGCCAGCAGTATGGGACTGGGGGGGAAT. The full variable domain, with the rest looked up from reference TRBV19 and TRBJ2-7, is GGIITQTPKFLIGQEGQKLTLKCQQNFNHDTMYWYRQDSGKGLRLIYYSITENDLQKGDLSEGYDASREKKSSFSLTVTSAQKNEMAVFLCASSMGLGGNEQYFGPGTRLTVL.

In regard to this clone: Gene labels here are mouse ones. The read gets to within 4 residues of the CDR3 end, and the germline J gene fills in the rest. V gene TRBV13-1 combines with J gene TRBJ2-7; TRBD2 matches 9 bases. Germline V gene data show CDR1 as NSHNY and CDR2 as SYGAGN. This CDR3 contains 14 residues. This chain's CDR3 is CASSDWGGRYEQYF. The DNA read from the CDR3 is TGTGCCAGCAGTGATTGGGGGGGCCGATAT.

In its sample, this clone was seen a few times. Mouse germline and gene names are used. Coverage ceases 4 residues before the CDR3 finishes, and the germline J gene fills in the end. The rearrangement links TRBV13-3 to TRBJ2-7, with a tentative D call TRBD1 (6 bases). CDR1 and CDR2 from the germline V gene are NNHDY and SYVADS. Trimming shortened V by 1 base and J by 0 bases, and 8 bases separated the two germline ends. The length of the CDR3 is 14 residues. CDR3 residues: CASSDYRDSYEQYF. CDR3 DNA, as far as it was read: TGTGCCAGCAGTGATTACAGGGACTCCTAT.

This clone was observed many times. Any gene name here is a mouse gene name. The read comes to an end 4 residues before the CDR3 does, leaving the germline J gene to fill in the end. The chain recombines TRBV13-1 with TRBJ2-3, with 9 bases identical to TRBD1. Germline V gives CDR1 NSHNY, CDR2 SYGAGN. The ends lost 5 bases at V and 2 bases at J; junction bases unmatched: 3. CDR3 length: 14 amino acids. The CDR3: CASRDRGAAETLYF. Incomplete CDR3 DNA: TGTGCCAGCAGGGACAGGGGTGCTGCAGAA.

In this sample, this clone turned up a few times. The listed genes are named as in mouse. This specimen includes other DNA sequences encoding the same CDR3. CDR3 bases read: TGTGCCAGCAGCCCGACAGGGTCAAACACCGGG. Protein sequence: CASSPTGSNTG. The full CDR3 sequence reads CASSPTGSNTGQLYF. The chain recombines TRBV19 with TRBJ2-2; 7 bases agree with TRBD1. The read ends 4 residues early relative to the CDR3; the germline J gene fills the gap. The V segment lost 5 bases and the J segment 0 bases; nucleotides outside the gene matches: 4. CDR3 length: 15 residues. The germline V gene has CDR1 FNHDT and CDR2 SITEND (reference sequence). The variable domain in full, completed from reference TRBV19 and TRBJ2-2, reads GGIITQTPKFLIGQEGQKLTLKCQQNFNHDTMYWYRQDSGKGLRLIYYSITENDLQKGDLSEGYDASREKKSSFSLTVTSAQKNEMAVFLCASSPTGSNTGQLYFGEGSKLTVL.

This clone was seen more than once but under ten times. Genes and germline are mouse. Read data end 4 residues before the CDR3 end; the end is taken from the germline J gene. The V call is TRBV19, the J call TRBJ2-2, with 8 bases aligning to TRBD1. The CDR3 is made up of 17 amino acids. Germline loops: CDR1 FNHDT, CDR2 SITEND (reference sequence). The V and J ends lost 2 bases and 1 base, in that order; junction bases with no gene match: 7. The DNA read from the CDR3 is TGTGCCAGCAGTATCGGCAGGGGGCAGGGAAACACCGGG. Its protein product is CASSIGRGQGNTG. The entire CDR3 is CASSIGRGQGNTGQLYF.

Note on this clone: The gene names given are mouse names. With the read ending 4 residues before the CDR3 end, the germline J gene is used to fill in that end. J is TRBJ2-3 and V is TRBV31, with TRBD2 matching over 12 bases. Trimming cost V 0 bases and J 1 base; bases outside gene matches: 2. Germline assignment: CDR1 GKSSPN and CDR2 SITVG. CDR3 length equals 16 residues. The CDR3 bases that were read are TGTGCCTGGAGTCTTGACTGGGGGGGCGGTGCAGAA. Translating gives CAWSLDWGGGAE. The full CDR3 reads CAWSLDWGGGAETLYF. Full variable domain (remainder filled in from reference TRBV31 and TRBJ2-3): AQTIHQWPVAEIKAVGSPLSLGCTIKGKSSPNLYWYWQATGGTLQQLFYSITVGQVESVVQLNLSASRPKDDQFILSTEKLLLSHSGFYLCAWSLDWGGGAETLYFGSGTRLTVL.

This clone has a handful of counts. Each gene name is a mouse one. CDR3 DNA (partial): TGTGCCAGCAGCCCGACAGGGGGAAGAGGTGCAGAA. Translating gives CASSPTGGRGAE. The whole CDR3 protein is CASSPTGGRGAETLYF. This sequence joins TRBV19 and TRBJ2-3; 9 positions match TRBD1. The read terminates 4 residues before the CDR3 end, so the remaining end is supplied by the germline J gene. This CDR3 comprises 16 residues. V was clipped by 5 bases and J by 1 base; unmatched bases: 8. The germline V gene encodes CDR1 FNHDT and CDR2 SITEND (reference sequence).

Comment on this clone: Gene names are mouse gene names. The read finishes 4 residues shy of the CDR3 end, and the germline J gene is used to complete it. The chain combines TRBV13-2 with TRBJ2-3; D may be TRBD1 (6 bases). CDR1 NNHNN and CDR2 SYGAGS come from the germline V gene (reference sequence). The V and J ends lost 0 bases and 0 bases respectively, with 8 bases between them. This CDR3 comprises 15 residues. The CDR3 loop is CASGDAGDSAETLYF. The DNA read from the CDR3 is TGTGCCAGCGGTGATGCAGGGGATAGTGCAGAA.

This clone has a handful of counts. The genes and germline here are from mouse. CDR3 in amino acids: CTCTLGQGDEQYF. Partial CDR3 DNA: TGCACCTGCACCCTGGGACAGGGGGAT. The chain uses TRBV1 and TRBJ2-7, with TRBD1 matching over 11 bases. The observed sequence ends 4 residues before the CDR3 terminus, with the missing tail filled in from the germline J gene. The CDR3 is 13 residues long. From germline, CDR1 is NSQYPW and CDR2 LRSPGD (reference sequence). The entire variable domain, with the rest obtained from reference TRBV1 and TRBJ2-7, is as follows: VTLLEQNPRWRLVPRGQAVNLRCILKNSQYPWMSWYQQDLQKQLQWLFTLRSPGDKEVKSLPGADYLATRVTDTELRLQVANMSQGRTLYCTCTLGQGDEQYFGPGTRLTVL.

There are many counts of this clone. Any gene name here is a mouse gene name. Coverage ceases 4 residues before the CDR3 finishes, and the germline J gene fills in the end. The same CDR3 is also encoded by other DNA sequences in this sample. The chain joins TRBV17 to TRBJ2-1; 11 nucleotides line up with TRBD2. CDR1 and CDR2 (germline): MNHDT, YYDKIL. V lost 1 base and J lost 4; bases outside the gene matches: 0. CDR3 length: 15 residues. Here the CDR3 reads CASSRGTGGYAEQFF. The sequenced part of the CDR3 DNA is TGTGCTAGCAGTAGAGGGACTGGGGGGTATGCT.

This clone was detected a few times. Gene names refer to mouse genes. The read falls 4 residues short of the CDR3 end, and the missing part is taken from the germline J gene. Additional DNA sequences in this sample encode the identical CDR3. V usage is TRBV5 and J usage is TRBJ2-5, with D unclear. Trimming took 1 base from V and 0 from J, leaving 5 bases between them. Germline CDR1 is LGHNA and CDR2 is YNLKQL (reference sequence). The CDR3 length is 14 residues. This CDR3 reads CASSQATNQDTQYF. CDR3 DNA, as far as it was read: TGTGCCAGCAGCCAAGCCACTAACCAAGAC.

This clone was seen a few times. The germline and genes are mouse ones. CDR3: CASSDNQNTLYF. The sequenced part of the CDR3 DNA is TGTGCCAGCAGTGACAATCAAAAC. The chain couples TRBV13-3 to TRBJ2-4; D is uncertain. The CDR3 end lies 4 residues beyond the end of the read and is filled in from the germline J gene. The CDR3 loop spans 12 amino acids. V was clipped by 2 bases and J by 2 bases, with 3 bases between them. Germline V lookup: CDR1 NNHDY, CDR2 SYVADS. The full variable domain, its missing parts supplied by reference TRBV13-3 and TRBJ2-4, is EAAVTQSPRSKVAVTGGKVTLSCHQTNNHDYMYWYRQDTGHGLRLIHYSYVADSTEKGDIPDGYKASRPSQENFSLILELASLSQTAVYFCASSDNQNTLYFGAGTRLSVL.

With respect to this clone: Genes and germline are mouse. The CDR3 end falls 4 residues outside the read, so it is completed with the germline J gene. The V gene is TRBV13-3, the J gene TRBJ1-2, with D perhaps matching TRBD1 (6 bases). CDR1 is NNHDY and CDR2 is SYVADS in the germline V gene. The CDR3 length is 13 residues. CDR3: CASSDAGEGDYTF. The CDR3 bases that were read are TGTGCCAGCAGTGATGCAGGGGAGGGC.

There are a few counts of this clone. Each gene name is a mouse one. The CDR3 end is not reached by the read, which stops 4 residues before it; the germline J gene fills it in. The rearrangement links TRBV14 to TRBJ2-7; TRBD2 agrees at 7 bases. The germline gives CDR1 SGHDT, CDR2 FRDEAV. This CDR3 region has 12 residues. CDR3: CASSPGLDEQYF. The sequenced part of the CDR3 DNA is TGTGCCAGCAGTCCCGGACTGGAT.

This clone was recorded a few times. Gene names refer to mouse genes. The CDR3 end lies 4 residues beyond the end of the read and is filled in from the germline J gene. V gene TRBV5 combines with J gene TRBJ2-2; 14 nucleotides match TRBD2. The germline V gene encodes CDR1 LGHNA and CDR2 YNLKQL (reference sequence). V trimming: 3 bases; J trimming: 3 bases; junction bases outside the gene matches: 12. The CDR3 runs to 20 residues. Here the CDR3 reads CASSHSPRDWGGVDTGQLYF. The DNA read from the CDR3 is TGTGCCAGCAGCCATAGCCCCCGGGACTGGGGGGGCGTGGACACCGGG.

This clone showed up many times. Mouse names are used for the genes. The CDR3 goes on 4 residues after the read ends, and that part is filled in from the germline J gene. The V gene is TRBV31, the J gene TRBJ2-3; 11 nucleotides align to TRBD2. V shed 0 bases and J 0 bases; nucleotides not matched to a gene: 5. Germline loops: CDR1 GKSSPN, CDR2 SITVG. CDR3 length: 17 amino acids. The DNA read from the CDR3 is TGTGCCTGGAGTCTAGCGGGACTGGGGGCTAGTGCAGAA. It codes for CAWSLAGLGASAE. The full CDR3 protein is CAWSLAGLGASAETLYF.

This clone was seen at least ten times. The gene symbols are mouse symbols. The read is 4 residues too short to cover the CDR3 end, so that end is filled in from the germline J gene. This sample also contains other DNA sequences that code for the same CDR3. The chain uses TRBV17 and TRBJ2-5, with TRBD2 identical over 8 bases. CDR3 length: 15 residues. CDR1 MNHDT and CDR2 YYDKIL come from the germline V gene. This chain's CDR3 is CASSRDLGGEDTQYF. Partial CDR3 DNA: TGTGCTAGCAGTAGAGATCTGGGGGGAGAAGAC.

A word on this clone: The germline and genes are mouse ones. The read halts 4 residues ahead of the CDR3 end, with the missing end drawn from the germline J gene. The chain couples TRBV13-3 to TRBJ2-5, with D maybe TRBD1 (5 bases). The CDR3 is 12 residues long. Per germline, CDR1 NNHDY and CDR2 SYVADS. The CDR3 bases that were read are TGTGCCAGCAGTGGGAGGGGAGAC. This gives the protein CASSGRGD. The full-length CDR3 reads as CASSGRGDTQYF.

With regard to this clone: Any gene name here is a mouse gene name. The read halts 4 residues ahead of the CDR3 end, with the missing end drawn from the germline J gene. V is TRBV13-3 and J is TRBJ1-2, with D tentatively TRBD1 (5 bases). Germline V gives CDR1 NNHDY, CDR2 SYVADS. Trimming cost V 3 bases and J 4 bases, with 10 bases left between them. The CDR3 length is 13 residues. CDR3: CASSVQGTSDYTF. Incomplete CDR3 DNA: TGTGCCAGCAGTGTTCAGGGCACCTCC.

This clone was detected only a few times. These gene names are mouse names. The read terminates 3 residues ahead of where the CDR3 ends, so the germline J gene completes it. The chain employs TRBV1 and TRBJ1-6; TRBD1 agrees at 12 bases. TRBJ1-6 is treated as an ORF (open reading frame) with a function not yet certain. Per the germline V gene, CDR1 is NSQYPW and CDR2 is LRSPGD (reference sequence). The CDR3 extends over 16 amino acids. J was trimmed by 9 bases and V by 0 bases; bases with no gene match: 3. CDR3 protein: CTCSADGTGGGSPLYF. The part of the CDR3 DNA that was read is TGCACCTGCAGTGCAGATGGGACAGGGGGCGGTTCGCCC.